This TCR beta chain was profiled in a study of beta chain features in type 1 diabetes. Sequenced material consisted of expressed TCRB transcripts (all of the isolated RNA was reverse transcribed). The method was immunoSEQ multiplex PCR; TCRdb's version includes in-frame clones alone and lacks a portion of them. The sample holds hundreds of thousands of clones, around 15% seen once. Staining for CD45RO/CCR7/CD25/CD127/CD95/CD27 allowed sorting of CD4+ naive, central memory, regulatory and stem cell-like memory cells. Post-sort purity exceeded 95% for all sorted populations. The study, taken as a whole, reports: Type 1 diabetes patients had moderately but significantly shorter TCRB CDR3s in all four CD4+ subsets.

This clone came up a few times. As yet, its antigen is unknown. The sample was naive CD4+ T cells from blood. The TCR originated in a man in his late teens or twenties with type 1 diabetes.

DNA of the CDR3: TGTGCCAGCAGCGTAGGGACTAGCGGGGGCTTTACAACCTACGAGCAGTACTTC. It yields the protein CASSVGTSGGFTTYEQYF. V and J are TRBV9 and TRBJ2-7; 13 positions match TRBD2. V lost 0 bases, J lost 2 bases, and 8 bases stayed unmatched. The CDR3 covers 18 residues. The germline CDR1 and CDR2 sequences are SGDLS and YYNGEE.